The rows below give T cell receptor beta chains drawn from one sample of a study of T cell responses to AZD1222 COVID-19 vaccine. Sequencing used immunoSEQ multiplex PCR; TCRdb keeps in-frame clones, though not all of them. The table shows around 76,000 clones, with more than 75% occurring only once. Source: peripheral blood, taken on day 0 of AZD1222 vaccination. Receptor source: an adult in good health. CDR3s include the opening cysteine and the closing phenylalanine or tryptophan. The D gene is left open where the match is weak. Size tells how often a clone was seen (once, few, many) or the class of an expanded clone, and some rows leave it out.

j_gene: TRBJ1-1
abundance: NA
v_gene: TRBV7-2
d_gene: TRBD1
CDR3aa: CASSLSGGDTEAFF
CDR3nt: TGTGCCAGCAGCTTATCAGGGGGGGACACTGAAGCTTTCTTT

j_gene: TRBJ1-6
abundance: once
v_gene: TRBV3-1/TRBV3-2
d_gene: NA
CDR3aa: CASGTYNSPLHF
CDR3nt: TGTGCCAGCGGGACCTATAATTCACCCCTCCACTTT

j_gene: TRBJ1-2
abundance: NA
v_gene: TRBV6-2/TRBV6-3
d_gene: TRBD1
CDR3aa: CASSSLTGNYGYTF
CDR3nt: TGTGCCAGCAGTTCCCTGACAGGGAACTATGGCTACACCTTC

j_gene: TRBJ1-1
abundance: NA
v_gene: TRBV18
d_gene: TRBD1
CDR3aa: CASSPLGQVNTEAFF
CDR3nt: TGTGCCAGCTCACCACTAGGACAGGTGAACACTGAAGCTTTCTTT

j_gene: TRBJ1-2
abundance: NA
v_gene: TRBV18
d_gene: TRBD1
CDR3aa: CASSPPSRQGGGYGYTF
CDR3nt: TGTGCCAGCTCACCACCTAGTAGACAGGGCGGTGGCTATGGCTACACCTTC

j_gene: TRBJ1-2
abundance: NA
v_gene: TRBV28
d_gene: NA
CDR3aa: CASSLGFGTNYGYTF
CDR3nt: TGTGCCAGCAGTTTAGGGTTTGGGACAAACTATGGCTACACCTTC

j_gene: TRBJ2-2
abundance: NA
v_gene: TRBV7-9
d_gene: TRBD1
CDR3aa: CASSLWTGRNTGELFF
CDR3nt: TGTGCCAGCAGCTTGTGGACAGGGCGGAACACCGGGGAGCTGTTTTTT

j_gene: TRBJ1-2
abundance: NA
v_gene: TRBV6-4
d_gene: NA
CDR3aa: CASSDSSREIGYTF
CDR3nt: TGTGCCAGCAGTGACTCGAGCAGGGAAATTGGCTACACCTTC

j_gene: TRBJ2-3
abundance: NA
v_gene: TRBV15
d_gene: NA
CDR3aa: CATSRSLAPDTQYF
CDR3nt: TGTGCCACCAGCAGGTCACTAGCCCCAGATACGCAGTATTTT

j_gene: TRBJ1-4
abundance: NA
v_gene: TRBV3-1/TRBV3-2
d_gene: NA
CDR3aa: CASSQDRGGKLFF
CDR3nt: TGTGCCAGCAGCCAAGACAGGGGAGGAAAACTGTTTTTT

j_gene: TRBJ1-1
abundance: NA
v_gene: TRBV5-1
d_gene: TRBD1
CDR3aa: CASSRGTDTRTEAFF
CDR3nt: TGCGCCAGCAGTCGTGGGACAGACACCCGCACTGAAGCTTTCTTT

j_gene: TRBJ1-4
abundance: NA
v_gene: TRBV28
d_gene: TRBD1
CDR3aa: CASSFLTGGGEKLFF
CDR3nt: TGTGCCAGCAGTTTCCTGACAGGGGGTGGGGAAAAACTGTTTTTT

j_gene: TRBJ2-5
abundance: NA
v_gene: TRBV24-1
d_gene: NA
CDR3aa: CATSDTRQGQETQYF
CDR3nt: TGTGCCACCAGTGATACTAGGCAGGGCCAAGAGACCCAGTACTTC

j_gene: TRBJ2-2
abundance: NA
v_gene: TRBV19
d_gene: NA
CDR3aa: CASSILRGGTGELFF
CDR3nt: TGTGCCAGTAGTATACTCAGGGGCGGCACCGGGGAGCTGTTTTTT

j_gene: TRBJ1-5
abundance: NA
v_gene: TRBV27
d_gene: NA
CDR3aa: CASSPTPSNQPQHF
CDR3nt: TGTGCCAGCAGCCCAACCCCTAGCAATCAGCCCCAGCATTTT

j_gene: TRBJ1-1
abundance: NA
v_gene: TRBV20-1
d_gene: NA
CDR3aa: CSASGSHIGKTEAFF
CDR3nt: TGCAGTGCTAGTGGATCGCACATCGGGAAGACTGAAGCTTTCTTT

j_gene: TRBJ2-2
abundance: NA
v_gene: TRBV18
d_gene: NA
CDR3aa: CASSPLAVELFF
CDR3nt: TGTGCCAGCTCACCACTAGCCGTAGAGCTGTTTTTT

j_gene: TRBJ1-2
abundance: NA
v_gene: TRBV28
d_gene: NA
CDR3aa: CASNGAARDPRHGYTF
CDR3nt: TGTGCCAGCAACGGAGCCGCCAGGGACCCCCGTCATGGCTACACCTTC

j_gene: TRBJ2-7
abundance: NA
v_gene: TRBV19
d_gene: NA
CDR3aa: CASSIDHRPGTSHEQYF
CDR3nt: TGTGCCAGTAGTATAGATCATCGGCCAGGCACTTCCCACGAGCAGTACTTC

j_gene: TRBJ2-7
abundance: once
v_gene: TRBV3-1/TRBV3-2
d_gene: NA
CDR3aa: CASSPGRGRLDEQYF
CDR3nt: TGTGCCAGCAGCCCCGGGAGGGGGCGTCTTGACGAGCAGTACTTC

j_gene: TRBJ1-2
abundance: NA
v_gene: TRBV25-1
d_gene: NA
CDR3aa: CASSLGFREDPYGYTF
CDR3nt: TGTGCCAGCAGTCTGGGGTTTAGAGAAGACCCCTATGGCTACACCTTC

j_gene: TRBJ2-2
abundance: NA
v_gene: TRBV24-1
d_gene: TRBD2
CDR3aa: CATQSGGAFTGELFF
CDR3nt: TGTGCCACTCAGAGCGGGGGGGCCTTTACCGGGGAGCTGTTTTTT

j_gene: TRBJ2-1
abundance: NA
v_gene: TRBV11-2
d_gene: TRBD2
CDR3aa: CASRSSGGLYNEQFF
CDR3nt: TGTGCCAGCAGATCTAGCGGGGGGTTATACAATGAGCAGTTCTTC

j_gene: TRBJ2-3
abundance: once
v_gene: TRBV10-3
d_gene: NA
CDR3aa: CAISESGLRTDTQYF
CDR3nt: TGTGCCATCAGTGAGTCGGGACTCCGCACAGATACGCAGTATTTT

j_gene: TRBJ2-7
abundance: NA
v_gene: TRBV7-9
d_gene: TRBD1
CDR3aa: CASSPGQGITYEQYF
CDR3nt: TGTGCCAGCAGCCCGGGACAGGGGATAACCTACGAGCAGTACTTC

j_gene: TRBJ1-5
abundance: NA
v_gene: TRBV28
d_gene: TRBD1
CDR3aa: CASSLSQGAQQPQHF
CDR3nt: TGTGCCAGCAGTTTATCGCAGGGGGCCCAGCAGCCCCAGCATTTT

j_gene: TRBJ2-2
abundance: NA
v_gene: TRBV19
d_gene: NA
CDR3aa: CASRQDSSGELFF
CDR3nt: TGTGCCAGTAGGCAAGACTCGTCCGGGGAGCTGTTTTTT

j_gene: TRBJ1-2
abundance: once
v_gene: TRBV19
d_gene: TRBD1
CDR3aa: CASSSEGQGYGYTF
CDR3nt: TGTGCCAGTAGTTCCGAGGGACAGGGCTATGGCTACACCTTC

j_gene: TRBJ2-7
abundance: few
v_gene: TRBV6-5
d_gene: NA
CDR3aa: CASSYGTGYEQYF
CDR3nt: TGTGCCAGCAGTTACGGGACGGGATACGAGCAGTACTTC

j_gene: TRBJ1-2
abundance: once
v_gene: TRBV6-1
d_gene: NA
CDR3aa: CASSEDLWLLYGYTF
CDR3nt: TGTGCCAGCAGTGAAGACTTGTGGCTCCTCTATGGCTACACCTTC

j_gene: TRBJ1-6
abundance: NA
v_gene: TRBV6-1
d_gene: NA
CDR3aa: CASSEYRSPLHF
CDR3nt: TGTGCCAGCAGTGAATATCGTTCACCCCTCCACTTT

j_gene: TRBJ2-7
abundance: few
v_gene: TRBV29-1
d_gene: NA
CDR3aa: CSVEGGANEQYF
CDR3nt: TGCAGCGTTGAAGGTGGGGCAAACGAGCAGTACTTC

j_gene: TRBJ2-5
abundance: NA
v_gene: TRBV4-3
d_gene: TRBD2
CDR3aa: CASSQERGGQETQYF
CDR3nt: TGCGCCAGCAGCCAAGAGCGGGGGGGCCAAGAGACCCAGTACTTC

j_gene: TRBJ2-7
abundance: NA
v_gene: TRBV5-8
d_gene: TRBD1
CDR3aa: CASTLDRGRPEQYF
CDR3nt: TGTGCCAGCACCCTCGACAGGGGGCGCCCCGAGCAGTACTTC

j_gene: TRBJ1-2
abundance: NA
v_gene: TRBV24-1
d_gene: TRBD1
CDR3aa: CATSDLGRGDGYTF
CDR3nt: TGTGCCACCAGTGATTTGGGCAGGGGGGATGGCTACACCTTC

j_gene: TRBJ2-1
abundance: NA
v_gene: TRBV5-1
d_gene: TRBD1
CDR3aa: CASSQGDSPGNEQFF
CDR3nt: TGCGCCAGCAGCCAAGGGGACAGCCCGGGGAATGAGCAGTTCTTC

j_gene: TRBJ1-4
abundance: NA
v_gene: TRBV5-1
d_gene: TRBD1
CDR3aa: CASRPLGQPNEKLFF
CDR3nt: TGCGCCAGCCGCCCCCTGGGACAGCCTAATGAAAAACTGTTTTTT

j_gene: TRBJ2-3
abundance: NA
v_gene: TRBV7-9
d_gene: NA
CDR3aa: CASSDSTDTQYF
CDR3nt: TGTGCCAGCAGCGATAGCACAGATACGCAGTATTTT

j_gene: TRBJ1-1
abundance: few
v_gene: TRBV6-2/TRBV6-3
d_gene: NA
CDR3aa: CASSRDSSGTEAFF
CDR3nt: TGTGCCAGCAGCCGAGACAGTAGTGGGACTGAAGCTTTCTTT

j_gene: TRBJ1-4
abundance: NA
v_gene: TRBV6-1
d_gene: NA
CDR3aa: CASSEAFRGTNEKLFF
CDR3nt: TGTGCCAGCAGTGAAGCGTTCCGCGGCACTAATGAAAAACTGTTTTTT

j_gene: TRBJ1-5
abundance: NA
v_gene: TRBV27
d_gene: TRBD1
CDR3aa: CASGDRDRSNQPQHF
CDR3nt: TGTGCCAGCGGGGACAGGGATCGGAGCAATCAGCCCCAGCATTTT